The sequence of this TCR beta chain was determined in a study of cytomegalovirus exposure and HLA in healthy donors. This clone came up once. Its antigen is as yet unknown. Germline-derived CDR1 and CDR2 are ENHRY and SYGVKD. This CDR3 has 14 amino acids. V shed 4 bases, J shed 4 bases, and the junction held 6 bases outside the gene matches. Whole-study results and caveats: Cytomegalovirus-associated status was assigned to some 160 TCR beta chains.

The PCR employed 60 Vbeta primers together with 13 Jbeta primers. Profiled with immunoSEQ multiplex PCR; TCRdb holds only in-frame clones, not every one. This repertoire shows about 190,000 clones, 87% found once; its top ten account for roughly 1.3%. The sequence derives from a young man in good health and CMV-seronegative. Material: PBMCs. The J gene is TRBJ2-7, the V gene TRBV10-3; 8 bases are shared with TRBD2. CDR3 bases: TGTGCCATCAGTGTGAGAGCGGGAGCTTACGAGCAGTACTTC. Its translation: CAISVRAGAYEQYF.